Presented here are 30 T cell receptor beta chains from one specimen sequenced in a study of CD8+CD57+ T cells in acquired aplastic anemia. CDR3 and TCR beta VDJ profiling relied on genomic DNA as the template. MiXCR, run by TCRdb on the reads, gives a single entry per CDR3 protein. This sample has some 290,000 distinct CDR3 sequences, with approximately 57% found just once. The sequencing input was sorted CD4+, CD8+, or CD8+CD57+ T cells (not recorded which) from PBMCs. Receptor source: a human donor with severe aplastic anemia or a healthy control (not recorded which).

This clonotype occurred many times. The V and J genes are TRBV6-1 and TRBJ2-1; a possible D gene is TRBD1 (5 bases). Germline CDR1 reads MNHNS; CDR2 reads SASEGT. The CDR3 is 15 residues long. Trimming removed 4 bases from V and 0 bases from J, with 10 bases in between. The CDR3 nucleotides read TGTGCCAGCAGTGTTGACAGTAGCTCCTACAATGAGCAGTTCTTC. As protein: CASSVDSSSYNEQFF.

The rearrangement uses TRBV12-3 or TRBV12-4 and TRBJ2-3, with a tentative D call TRBD2 (5 bases). The germline V and J ends were trimmed by 3 bases and 1 base, with 11 bases remaining between them. CDR3 length equals 15 residues. The CDR3 nucleotides are TGTGCCAGCAGTTTGGGGAGTAGGCGCACAGATACGCAGTATTTT. This sequence encodes CASSLGSRRTDTQYF.

This clonotype was picked up a small number of times. The V call is TRBV5-1, the J call TRBJ2-3, with a weak D call TRBD1 (6 bases). This CDR3 has 16 amino acids. Germline V CDR1 and CDR2: SGHRS, YFSETQ. V was shortened by 1 base and J by 6 bases, with 18 bases between the two germline ends. DNA of the CDR3: TGCGCCAGCAGCTTGCCCAGGGGTGGAAGGGGCGATACGCAGTATTTT. Residues: CASSLPRGGRGDTQYF.

This chain connects TRBV20-1 to TRBJ2-7; the match to TRBD2 covers 12 bases. This CDR3 region has 17 residues. Germline-derived CDR1 and CDR2 are DFQATT and SNEGSKA (reference sequence). Germline trimming cut 3 bases from V and 2 bases from J; bases unmatched to any gene: 11. The CDR3, as DNA: TGCAGTGCTAGGACTAGCGGGGGTCAAGGTGGGCCCTACGAGCAGTACTTC. Protein sequence: CSARTSGGQGGPYEQYF.

V and J are TRBV19 and TRBJ2-3; D may be TRBD2 (6 bases). Trimming took off 6 bases at V and 3 bases at J, with 19 bases between the two ends. This CDR3 comprises 16 residues. CDR1 LNHDA and CDR2 SQIVND come from the germline V gene (reference sequence). The CDR3, as DNA: TGTGCCAGTAGAGGGCGAGGCGGGACTTGGACAGATACGCAGTATTTT. Protein sequence: CASRGRGGTWTDTQYF.

This chain links TRBV15 with TRBJ1-1; D is uncertain. The CDR3 contains 13 residues. Germline V CDR1 and CDR2: LNHNV, YYDKDF (reference sequence). V was trimmed by 1 base and J by 0 bases, leaving 3 bases between them. This chain's CDR3 is CATSRGLNTEAFF. As DNA, the CDR3 is TGTGCCACCAGCAGAGGTTTGAACACTGAAGCTTTCTTT. Variable domain in full (rest from reference TRBV15 and TRBJ1-1): DAMVIQNPRYQVTQFGKPVTLSCSQTLNHNVMYWYQQKSSQAPKLLFHYYDKDFNNEADTPDNFQSRRPNTSFCFLDIRSPGLGDTAMYLCATSRGLNTEAFFGQGTRLTVV.

The rearrangement joins TRBV19 to TRBJ1-2; D gene unclear. Trimming removed 5 bases from V and 4 bases from J, with 5 bases in between. The CDR3 runs to 11 residues. Germline V gives CDR1 LNHDA, CDR2 SQIVND (reference sequence). The CDR3 DNA follows: TGTGCCAGTAGTCAGATCTATGGCTACACCTTC. Translated: CASSQIYGYTF.

The chain links TRBV2 to TRBJ2-5; D is ambiguous. CDR1 and CDR2 (germline): SNHLY, FYNNEI. V lost 0 bases, J lost 5 bases, and 10 bases lay in between. This CDR3 spans 14 amino acids. CDR3 residues: CASSEAQLDETQYF. In DNA form, the CDR3 reads TGTGCCAGCAGTGAAGCGCAGCTAGACGAGACCCAGTACTTC.

V usage is TRBV2 and J usage is TRBJ2-1, with 7 positions matching TRBD1. The CDR3 contains 13 residues. V lost 7 bases, J lost 3 bases, and 3 bases stayed unmatched. Germline CDR1 and CDR2: SNHLY and FYNNEI. The CDR3 region is CASKGTVYNEQFF. The CDR3 bases are TGTGCCAGCAAGGGGACAGTCTACAATGAGCAGTTCTTC.

To note about this clonotype: Mismatch with germline at one junction end may stem from a read error. The chain recombines TRBV10-3 with TRBJ1-2, with D possibly being TRBD1 (5 bases). The CDR3 sequence is 14 residues long. CDR1 and CDR2 (germline): ENHRY, SYGVKD. The CDR3 is CAISADTLNYGYTF. Written as DNA, the CDR3 is TGTGCCATCAGTGCGGACACCCTTAACTATGGTTACACCTTC.

V and J are TRBV12-3 or TRBV12-4 and TRBJ1-1, with D possibly being TRBD1 (5 bases). Trimming stripped 0 bases from V and 7 bases from J, with 9 bases between. The CDR3 extends over 13 amino acids. This CDR3 is CASSLAGVIEAFF. The CDR3 DNA is TGTGCCAGCAGTTTAGCGGGGGTAATTGAAGCTTTCTTT.

Only one count was recorded for this clonotype. The CDR3 loop is CASSYSPRYEQYF. The CDR3 region has the DNA TGTGCCAGCAGTTATTCCCCCCGGTACGAGCAGTACTTC. V is TRBV7-9 and J is TRBJ2-7; D not resolved. The germline gives CDR1 SEHNR, CDR2 FQNEAQ (reference sequence). The CDR3 has 13 residues. Trimming cost V 6 bases and J 4 bases, with 13 bases left between them.

The rearrangement links TRBV25-1 to TRBJ1-4, with D perhaps matching TRBD1 (6 bases). This CDR3 contains 17 residues. The germline CDR1 and CDR2 sequences are MGHDK and SYGVNS. V dropped 1 base and J dropped 8 bases, with 20 bases sitting between them. CDR3 nucleotides: TGTGCCAGCAGTGAATCCAGGGGAGGGGTAAGGAGAGAAAAACTGTTTTTT. This gives the protein CASSESRGGVRREKLFF. The full variable domain, completed using reference TRBV25-1 and TRBJ1-4, is EADIYQTPRYLVIGTGKKITLECSQTMGHDKMYWYQQDPGMELHLIHYSYGVNSTEKGDLSSESTVSRIRTEHFPLTLESARPSHTSQYLCASSESRGGVRREKLFFGSGTQLSVL.

The rearrangement uses TRBV7-3 and TRBJ1-1; tentative D call: TRBD1 (5 bases). The V gene lost 5 bases and the J gene lost 1 base, with 8 bases spanning the gap. The V gene's germline CDR1 is SGHTA and CDR2 FQGTGA. The CDR3 spans 13 residues. For the CDR3, the DNA is TGTGCCAGCAGCATCGGGACGAACACTGAAGCTTTCTTT. Protein: CASSIGTNTEAFF. The full variable domain, in which reference TRBV7-3 and TRBJ1-1 provide the parts outside the CDR3, is GAGVSQTPSNKVTEKGKYVELRCDPISGHTALYWYRQSLGQGPEFLIYFQGTGAADDSGLPNDRFFAVRPEGSVSTLKIQRTERGDSAVYLCASSIGTNTEAFFGQGTRLTVV.

Regarding this clonotype: The conserved phenylalanine or tryptophan is not found at the CDR3 terminus, so this likely reflects a read error. The chain is built from TRBV5-4 and TRBJ1-1, with D perhaps TRBD1 (5 bases). Trimming pared 4 bases from V and 1 base from J, leaving 17 bases between. Per germline, CDR1 SGHNT and CDR2 YYREEE (reference sequence). CDR3 length equals 16 residues. The CDR3 bases are TGTGCCAGCAGCCCCGGGGGGGGGTTTAGGAACACTGAAGCTTTCCTT. Translated, it gives CASSPGGGFRNTEAFL.

This clonotype was seen repeatedly, ten times or more. This sequence joins TRBV29-1 and TRBJ2-2, with D possibly TRBD2 on 5 matching bases. Germline assignment: CDR1 SQVTM and CDR2 ANQGSEA. The CDR3 covers 13 residues. Trimming pared 4 bases from V and 7 bases from J, leaving 13 bases between. In DNA form, the CDR3 reads TGCAGCGTTGTCTGGGGTAGCGTCGGGGAGCTGTTTTTT. This sequence encodes CSVVWGSVGELFF.

Only a few counts were recorded for this clonotype. The V gene is TRBV20-1, the J gene TRBJ2-7; the D gene is possibly TRBD2 (6 bases). Between the trimmed V and J ends, which lost 3 bases and 7 bases, there was a span of 13 bases. The germline gives CDR1 DFQATT, CDR2 SNEGSKA (reference sequence). The CDR3 length is 12 residues. CDR3: CSASVLAREQYF. CDR3 sequence (DNA): TGCAGTGCTAGCGTACTAGCAAGGGAGCAGTACTTC.

This chain uses TRBV7-2 with TRBJ2-7; tentative D call: TRBD1 (6 bases). The germline V gene has CDR1 SGHTA and CDR2 FQGNSA. This CDR3 is 14 amino acids long. With 3 bases removed from V and 0 bases from J, the gap between germline ends came to 9 bases. CDR3 residues: CASSFRTVSYEQYF. CDR3 nucleotide sequence: TGTGCCAGCAGCTTCCGGACAGTCTCCTACGAGCAGTACTTC.

In this sample, this clonotype turned up many times. Mismatch with germline at one junction end may stem from a read error. J is TRBJ1-2 and V is TRBV20-1, with D hard to call. The CDR3 length is 16 residues. The germline CDR1 and CDR2 sequences are DFQATT and SNEGSKA (reference sequence). The CDR3 region is CSASSPLGRTNYGYAF. DNA for the CDR3: TGCAGTGCTAGTTCTCCGTTGGGTAGGACTAACTATGGCTACGCCTTC.

This clonotype has just a few counts. This chain connects TRBV18 to TRBJ2-7; a possible D gene is TRBD1 (5 bases). The CDR3 runs 15 residues. V gave up 3 bases and J gave up 5 bases, with 17 bases separating them. Germline V lookup: CDR1 KGHSH, CDR2 LQKENI. For the CDR3, the DNA is TGTGCCAGCTCACCCCTTACGACAGTGATAAACGAGCAGTACTTC. It codes for CASSPLTTVINEQYF.

The table lists this clonotype with many counts. The genes are TRBV6-5 and TRBJ2-7, with 7 bases identical to TRBD1. This CDR3 has 13 residues. Trimming removed 6 bases from V and 6 bases from J; junction bases left unmatched: 8. The germline gives CDR1 MNHEY, CDR2 SVGAGI. CDR3 sequence reads: CASSRQGKSEQYF. As DNA, the CDR3 is TGTGCCAGCAGCAGACAGGGAAAGTCCGAGCAGTACTTC.

This chain uses TRBV6-4 with TRBJ1-6; D remains ambiguous. Germline V gene data show CDR1 as MRHNA and CDR2 as SNTAGT. Trimming took off 3 bases at V and 7 bases at J, with 7 bases between the two ends. CDR3 length equals 13 residues. CDR3 nucleotide sequence: TGTGCCAGCAGTGATTCGGGAAATTCACCCCTCCACTTT. The encoded protein is CASSDSGNSPLHF.

This clonotype was counted ten times or more. The rearrangement links TRBV3-1 to TRBJ2-7, with D perhaps matching TRBD2 (6 bases). In germline, CDR1 is LGHDT, CDR2 YNNKEL (reference sequence). This CDR3 region has 13 residues. V was cut by 8 bases and J by 7 bases, with 18 bases left in between. CDR3 sequence (DNA): TGTGCCAGCGGCCGGTCAGGGACTGGGGAGCAGTACTTC. It is translated as CASGRSGTGEQYF.

The chain couples TRBV20-1 to TRBJ2-5; 9 bases agree with TRBD1. Germline V lookup: CDR1 DFQATT, CDR2 SNEGSKA (reference sequence). Trimming took 5 bases from V and 1 from J; bases not matched to a gene: 5. This CDR3 is 14 amino acids long. The CDR3 is CSAVAQGAQETQYF. CDR3 coding DNA: TGCAGTGCTGTGGCACAGGGGGCCCAAGAGACCCAGTACTTC.

The chain is built from TRBV7-9 and TRBJ2-7, with 10 bases that match TRBD1. Germline CDR1 is SEHNR and CDR2 is FQNEAQ (reference sequence). The CDR3 is 15 residues long. Germline trimming cut 5 bases from V and 6 bases from J; bases unmatched to any gene: 10. The CDR3 DNA reads TGTGCCAGCAGCCCAACCGGGACAGGGGCTTTCGAGCAGTACTTC. Translating it yields CASSPTGTGAFEQYF.

The chain employs TRBV20-1 and TRBJ2-7, with 9 bases identical to TRBD2. J lost 4 bases, V lost 1 base, and 8 bases had no gene match. Germline-derived CDR1 and CDR2 are DFQATT and SNEGSKA (reference sequence). The CDR3 loop spans 15 amino acids. CDR3 in DNA: TGCAGTGCTAGAGCTGCGCGGGAGGGACGGTACGAGCAGTACTTC. Its translation: CSARAAREGRYEQYF.

Details on this clonotype: One end of the junction is discordant with germline, which a read error may explain. This chain joins TRBV9 and TRBJ2-7; D gene ambiguous. The CDR3 sequence is 15 residues long. Looked up from germline, CDR1 is SGDLS and CDR2 is YYNGEE. CDR3: CASSVAALSSYEQYF. DNA of the CDR3: TGTGCCAGCAGCGTAGCAGCACTGAGCTCCTACGAGCAGTATTTC.

This clonotype was detected once. The genes are TRBV7-8 and TRBJ1-2; D uncertain. The V gene lost 4 bases and the J gene lost 8 bases, with 14 bases spanning the gap. The CDR3 runs to 13 residues. Germline CDR1 and CDR2: SGHVS and FQNEAQ. CDR3 DNA sequence: TGTGCCAGCAGCTCCCGGGTGGGAATAGGCTACACCTTC. It yields the protein CASSSRVGIGYTF.

Details on this clonotype: One end of the junction varies from germline; a read error may be responsible. This chain connects TRBV5-4 to TRBJ1-1, with D unresolved. From germline, CDR1 is SGHNT and CDR2 YYREEE (reference sequence). The CDR3 covers 12 residues. CDR3 amino acids: CAGSLGFTEAFF. The CDR3 bases are TGTGCCGGCAGCTTGGGGTTCACTGAAGCTTTCTTT.

This chain connects TRBV7-3 to TRBJ2-5; no reliable D call. With 2 bases removed from V and 5 bases from J, the gap between germline ends came to 9 bases. Per the germline V gene, CDR1 is SGHTA and CDR2 is FQGTGA. This CDR3 is 13 amino acids long. The CDR3 region has the DNA TGTGCCAGCAGCTTACGCTATGGGGAGACCCAGTACTTC. Translating gives CASSLRYGETQYF.